This T cell receptor beta chain was recorded in a study of T cell clonality in common variable immunodeficiency. The protocol was immunoSEQ multiplex PCR, while the TCRdb copy is restricted to in-frame clones and leaves out a portion. In total the sample includes around 47,000 clones, none of them seen once. Each donor provided 5 to 8 ml of heparinized whole blood. The CDR3 totals 15 residues. The V gene lost 1 base and the J gene lost 0 bases, with 8 bases spanning the gap. The germline V gene encodes CDR1 SGHTA and CDR2 FQGNSA. Study outcomes and limitations: Compared with healthy controls, CVID subjects showed increased TCRbeta clonality, mostly in about a third. What drives increased CVID clonality needs T cell subpopulation sequencing. Shared TCRbeta clones were fewer between CVID subjects than controls.

A few counts support this clone. Its antigen is not identified. The read halts 3 residues ahead of the CDR3 end, with the missing end drawn from the germline J gene. V gene TRBV7-2 combines with J gene TRBJ2-3; D call uncertain. The TCR comes from a person between 18 and 69 years old in good health. Sample: peripheral blood mononuclear cells. The CDR3 sequence: CASSLGAPSTDTQYF. Partial CDR3 DNA: TGTGCCAGCAGCTTAGGTGCGCCCAGCACAGATACG. The complete variable domain, with remaining parts taken from reference TRBV7-2 and TRBJ2-3, reads GAGVSQSPSNKVTEKGKDVELRCDPISGHTALYWYRQSLGQGLEFLIYFQGNSAPDKSGLPSDRFSAERTGGSVSTLTIQRTQQEDSAVYLCASSLGAPSTDTQYFGPGTRLTVL.